This paragraph covers one TCR beta chain sequence. This entry comes from a study of blood T cell repertoires in COVID-19. Across the study: The cDNA or gDNA used as material had been derived from T cells, B-cell-depleted T cells, or PBMCs.

Data came from immunoSEQ multiplex PCR; TCRdb stores just in-frame clones and leaves some out. The sample includes 200,000 to 250,000 clones, about four fifths of them seen just once. Germline assignment: CDR1 KGHSH and CDR2 LQKENI. J was trimmed by 5 bases and V by 4 bases; bases with no gene match: 4. The CDR3 consists of 15 residues. This study enrolled people aged 18 to 89 from about 24 US geographic areas. This sequence originates from a woman aged 40 to 50 with acute COVID-19. The sample taken for sequencing was PBMCs or T cells enriched from blood (not recorded which). V gene TRBV18 combines with J gene TRBJ2-4, with 11 bases fitting TRBD2. The CDR3 coding sequence is TGTGCCAGCTCACGATCTAGCGGGAGGCAAAACATTCAGTACTTC. Its protein product is CASSRSSGRQNIQYF.